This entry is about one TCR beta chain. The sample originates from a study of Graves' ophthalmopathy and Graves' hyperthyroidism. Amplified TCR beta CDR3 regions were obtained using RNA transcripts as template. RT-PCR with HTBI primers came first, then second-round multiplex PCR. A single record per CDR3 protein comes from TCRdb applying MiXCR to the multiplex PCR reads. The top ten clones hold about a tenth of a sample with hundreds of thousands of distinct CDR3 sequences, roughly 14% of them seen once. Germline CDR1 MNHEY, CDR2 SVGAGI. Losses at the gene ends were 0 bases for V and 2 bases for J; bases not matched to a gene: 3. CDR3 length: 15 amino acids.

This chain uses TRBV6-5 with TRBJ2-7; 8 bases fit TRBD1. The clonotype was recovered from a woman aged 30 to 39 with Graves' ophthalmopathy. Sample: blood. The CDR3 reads CASSYSWDRTYEQYF. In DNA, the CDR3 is TGTGCCAGCAGTTACTCCTGGGACAGGACCTACGAGCAGTACTTC.